The 6 T cell receptor beta chains given below trace back to one sample, sequenced in a study of T cell responses to AZD1222 COVID-19 vaccine. Sequencing was performed with immunoSEQ multiplex PCR; in TCRdb, only in-frame clones are kept and a portion is missing. Of roughly 100,000 clones listed, 86% are singletons. The input for sequencing was peripheral blood, taken on day 0 of AZD1222 vaccination. The receptors shown here come from an adult in good health.

This clone was observed a few times. The chain employs TRBV9 and TRBJ1-4; D uncertain. The V gene lost 0 bases and the J gene lost 3 bases, with 6 bases spanning the gap. Germline CDR1 reads SGDLS; CDR2 reads YYNGEE. The CDR3 sequence is 14 residues long. The CDR3 DNA reads as TGTGCCAGCAGCGTAGACCTAGCTAATGAAAAACTGTTTTTT. Its translation: CASSVDLANEKLFF. Full variable domain (remainder filled in from reference TRBV9 and TRBJ1-4): DSGVTQTPKHLITATGQRVTLRCSPRSGDLSVYWYQQSLDQGLQFLIQYYNGEERAKGNILERFSAQQFPDLHSELNLSSLELGDSALYFCASSVDLANEKLFFGSGTQLSVL.

This chain joins TRBV6-1 and TRBJ2-5, with 7 positions matching TRBD2. There are 14 residues in the CDR3. Germline-derived CDR1 and CDR2 are MNHNS and SASEGT. V dropped 3 bases and J dropped 5; count of bases not matched to a gene: 6. The CDR3 is CASSEAGVWETQYF. In DNA, the CDR3 is TGTGCCAGCAGTGAGGCGGGGGTGTGGGAGACCCAGTACTTC.

This clone appeared a single time. The chain is built from TRBV28 and TRBJ2-7; TRBD1 agrees at 7 bases. Trimming cost V 8 bases and J 2 bases; bases outside gene matches: 6. From germline, CDR1 is MDHEN and CDR2 SYDVKM. This CDR3 region has 13 residues. The CDR3 here is CASWDRLTYEQYF. The CDR3 DNA follows: TGTGCCAGCTGGGACAGACTGACCTACGAGCAGTACTTC.

The chain combines TRBV2 with TRBJ1-2; no clear D. The germline V gene has CDR1 SNHLY and CDR2 FYNNEI. The germline V and J ends were trimmed by 7 bases and 4 bases, with 16 bases remaining between them. The CDR3 is 14 residues long. CDR3 sequence: CASKAGPEIYGYTF. The CDR3 DNA sequence: TGTGCCAGCAAAGCAGGACCAGAAATCTATGGCTACACCTTC.

The chain employs TRBV6-5 and TRBJ2-1; no clear D. This CDR3 has 12 amino acids. V lost 10 bases and J 4 bases, leaving 11 bases between the germline ends. The germline CDR1 and CDR2 sequences are MNHEY and SVGAGI. The CDR3 spells CATKGDYNEQFF. Written as DNA, the CDR3 is TGTGCCACGAAGGGTGATTACAATGAGCAGTTCTTC.

This clone was seen just once. CDR3 region: CASSSTLTGTYNEQFF. In nucleotides, the CDR3 is TGTGCCAGCAGTTCCACCCTGACAGGCACCTACAATGAGCAGTTCTTC. This chain uses TRBV28 with TRBJ2-1; TRBD1 might be the D (6 bases). Trimming cost V 4 bases and J 2 bases, with 15 bases left between them. The CDR3 consists of 16 residues. From germline, CDR1 is MDHEN and CDR2 SYDVKM.